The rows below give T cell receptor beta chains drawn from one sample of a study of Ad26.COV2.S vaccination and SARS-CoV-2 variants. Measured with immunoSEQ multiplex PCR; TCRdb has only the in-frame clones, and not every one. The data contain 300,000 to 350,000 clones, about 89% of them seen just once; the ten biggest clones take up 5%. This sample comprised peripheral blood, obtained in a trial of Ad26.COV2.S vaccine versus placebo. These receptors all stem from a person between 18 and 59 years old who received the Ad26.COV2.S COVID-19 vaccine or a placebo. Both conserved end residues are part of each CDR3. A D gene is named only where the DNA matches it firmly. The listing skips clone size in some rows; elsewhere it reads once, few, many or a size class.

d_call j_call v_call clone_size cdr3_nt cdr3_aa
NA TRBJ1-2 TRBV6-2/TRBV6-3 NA TGTGCCAGCAGTTACTCGACAAGGGTCTATGGCTACACCTTC CASSYSTRVYGYTF
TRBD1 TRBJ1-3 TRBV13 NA TGTGCCAGCAGCTTAGTTGGGACAGTCGGAAACACCATATATTTT CASSLVGTVGNTIYF
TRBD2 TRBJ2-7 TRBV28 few TGTGCCAGCAGTTTACCCCTCCGCGCAGTGACTAGCGGGCTCGAGCAGTACTTC CASSLPLRAVTSGLEQYF
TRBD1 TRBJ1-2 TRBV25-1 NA TGTGCCAGCAGTGAACTTACAGGGGTCGGCTACACCTTC CASSELTGVGYTF
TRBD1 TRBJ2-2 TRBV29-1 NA TGCAGCGTTCTCACAGGGGGTGACACCGGGGAGCTGTTTTTT CSVLTGGDTGELFF
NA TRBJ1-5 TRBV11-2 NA TGTGCCAGCAGCTTAAACGGCCCGGATCAGCCCCAGCATTTT CASSLNGPDQPQHF
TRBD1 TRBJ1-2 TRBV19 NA TGTGCCAGTATGGCGGGACAGGGAAACTATGGCTACACCTTC CASMAGQGNYGYTF
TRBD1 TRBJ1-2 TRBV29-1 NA TGCAGCGCCACTCCGGGACAGGGTAACGTGTACACCTTC CSATPGQGNVYTF
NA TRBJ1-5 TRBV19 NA TGTGCCAGTAGTATGCTGGGGTTGAGCAATCAGCCCCAGCATTTT CASSMLGLSNQPQHF
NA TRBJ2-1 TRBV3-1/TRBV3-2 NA TGTGCCAGCAGCCAGCGGACCTCCTACAATGAGCAGTTCTTC CASSQRTSYNEQFF
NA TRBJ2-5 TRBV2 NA TGTGCCAGCAGTCCTCAAGAGACCCAGTACTTC CASSPQETQYF
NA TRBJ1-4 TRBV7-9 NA TGTGCCAGCAGCTCCGAGGCGGGGGTTCAGAGCGGAAAACTGTTTTTT CASSSEAGVQSGKLFF
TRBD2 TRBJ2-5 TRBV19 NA TGTGCCAGTAGTCTAGCTAGCGGGAGGCAGACCCAGTACTTC CASSLASGRQTQYF
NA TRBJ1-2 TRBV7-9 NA TGTGCCAGCAGCTTATTCCCGGGACCGCCTAACTATGGCTACACCTTC CASSLFPGPPNYGYTF
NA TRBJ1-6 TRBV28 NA TGTGCCAGCAGGGCCCCCGGGGACGGTTCACCCCTCCACTTT CASRAPGDGSPLHF
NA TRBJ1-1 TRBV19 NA TGTGCCAGTAGTATTATGGGAGAGGGTACTGAAGCTTTCTTT CASSIMGEGTEAFF
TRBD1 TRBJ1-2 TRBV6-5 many TGTGCCAGCAGGTATATTACAGGGGCCTATGGCTACACCTTC CASRYITGAYGYTF
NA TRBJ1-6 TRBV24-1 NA TGTGCCACCAATCAGCGGGGGCACTATAATTCACCCCTCCACTTT CATNQRGHYNSPLHF
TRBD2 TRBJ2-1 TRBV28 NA TGTGCCAGCAGTTCACTACCGCCTACTAGCGGGTACAATGAGCAGTTCTTC CASSSLPPTSGYNEQFF
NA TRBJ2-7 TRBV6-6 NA TGTGCCAGCAGCCGCCCGTCATATCCCGACGAGCAGTACTTC CASSRPSYPDEQYF
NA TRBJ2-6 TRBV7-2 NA TGTGCCAGCAGCTTAGGGGGACGGGTATCTGGGGCCAACGTCCTGACTTTC CASSLGGRVSGANVLTF
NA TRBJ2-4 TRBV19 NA TGTGCCAGTAGTATAGATGTGAGAGACTTAACCAAAAACATTCAGTACTTC CASSIDVRDLTKNIQYF
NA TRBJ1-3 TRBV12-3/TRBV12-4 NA TGTGCCAGCAGTACTGCTCGCGGAAACACCATATATTTT CASSTARGNTIYF
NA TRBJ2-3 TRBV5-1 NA TGCGCCAGCAAGTCGGGCGAGGGCACAGATACGCAGTATTTT CASKSGEGTDTQYF
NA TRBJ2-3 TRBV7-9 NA TGTGCCAGCAGCTTAGAGAGCTGGGGTGGAGATACGCAGTATTTT CASSLESWGGDTQYF
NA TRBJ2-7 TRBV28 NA TGTGCCAGCAGTCGAAGCTACGAGCAGTACTTC CASSRSYEQYF
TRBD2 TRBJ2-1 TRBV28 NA TGTGCCAGCAGTTTACGGCTAGCGGGGGATGAGCAGTTCTTC CASSLRLAGDEQFF
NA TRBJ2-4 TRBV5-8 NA TGTGCCAGCAGCTATCGGGGGACAGACGGAAACATTCAGTACTTC CASSYRGTDGNIQYF
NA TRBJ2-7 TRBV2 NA TGTGCCAGCAGAACCCGGATAGAAACCTACGAGCAGTACTTC CASRTRIETYEQYF
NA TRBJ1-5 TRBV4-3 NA TGCGCCAGCAGCCAAGATGGGGGGGAGTATCAGCCCCAGCATTTT CASSQDGGEYQPQHF
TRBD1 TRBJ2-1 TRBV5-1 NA TGCGCCAGCAGCCCATCTGACAGGGATCTAAGCAATGAGCAGTTCTTC CASSPSDRDLSNEQFF
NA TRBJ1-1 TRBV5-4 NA TGTGCCAGCATCGACATTACAGGACCAGGGGCGGGAGGTGAAGCTTTCTTT CASIDITGPGAGGEAFF
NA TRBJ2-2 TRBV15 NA TGTGCCACCAGCAGCTTGGCAGATAACACCGGGGAGCTGTTTTTT CATSSLADNTGELFF
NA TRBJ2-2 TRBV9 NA TGTGCCAGCAGCGAGTCAGGGGGGACCGGGGAGCTGTTTTTT CASSESGGTGELFF
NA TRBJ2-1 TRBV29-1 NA TGCAGCGTAGGACAGATATCCTACAATGAGCAGTTCTTC CSVGQISYNEQFF
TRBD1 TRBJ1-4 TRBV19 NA TGTGCCAGTAGTATTAATGGACAGGGAATGGGGAAACTGTTTTTT CASSINGQGMGKLFF
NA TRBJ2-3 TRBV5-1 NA TGCGCCAGCAGCTTGGTAGGCATTAGCACAGATACGCAGTATTTT CASSLVGISTDTQYF
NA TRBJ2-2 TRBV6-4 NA TGTGCCAGCAGTGACCTGGCGTGGGCCGGGGAGCTGTTTTTT CASSDLAWAGELFF
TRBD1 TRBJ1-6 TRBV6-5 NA TGTGCCAGCAGCACAGGGGAGAATTCACCCCTCCACTTT CASSTGENSPLHF
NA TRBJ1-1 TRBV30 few TGTGCCTGGAGTGTCGGGACAGAAGCTTTCTTT CAWSVGTEAFF
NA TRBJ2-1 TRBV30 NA TGTGCCTGGGGGCGCCCCTACAATGAGCAGTTCTTC CAWGRPYNEQFF
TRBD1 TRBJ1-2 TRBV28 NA TGTGCCAGCAGAGGACAGGCGGAAGCTAACTATGGCTACACCTTC CASRGQAEANYGYTF
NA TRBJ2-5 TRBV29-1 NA TGCAGCGTTGAAGTATCCGGTGGATTTTCGGAGACCCAGTACTTC CSVEVSGGFSETQYF
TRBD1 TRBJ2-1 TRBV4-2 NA TGTGCCAGCAGCCAAGAGACAGGGGGATACAATGAGCAGTTCTTC CASSQETGGYNEQFF
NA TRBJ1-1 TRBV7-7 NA TGTGCTAGCAGCTTATTAGTGGACCTTCAGTGCCATTACTGGGAAGCTTTCTTT CASSLLVDLQCHYWEAFF
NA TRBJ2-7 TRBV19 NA TGTGCCAGTAGTATAAGCGGGACAGGACCCTACGAGCAGTACTTC CASSISGTGPYEQYF
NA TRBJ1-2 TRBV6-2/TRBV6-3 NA TGTGCCAGCAGTTACCGTCTCTCGAGAGGCTATGGCTACACCTTC CASSYRLSRGYGYTF
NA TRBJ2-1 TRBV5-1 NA TGCGCCAGCACCTTGGAAGGACATGAGCAGTTCTTC CASTLEGHEQFF
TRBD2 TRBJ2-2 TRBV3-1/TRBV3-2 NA TGTGCCAGCAGCCAAGATCGACTAGCGGGATGGGTCGGGGAGCTGTTTTTT CASSQDRLAGWVGELFF
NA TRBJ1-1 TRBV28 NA TGTGCCAGCAGATTAAACAACATGAACACTGAAGCTTTCTTT CASRLNNMNTEAFF
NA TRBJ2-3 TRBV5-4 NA TGTGCCAGCAGCAAAACTAGCCAGGGGAGCACAGATACGCAGTATTTT CASSKTSQGSTDTQYF
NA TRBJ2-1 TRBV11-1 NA TGTGCCAGCAGCTTAGCGGCGGGGAGGTCCTACAATGAGCAGTTCTTC CASSLAAGRSYNEQFF
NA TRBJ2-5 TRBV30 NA TGTGCCTGGGGACAATCACAAGAGACCCAGTACTTC CAWGQSQETQYF
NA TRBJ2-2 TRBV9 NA TGTGCCAGCAATCCCCGAGGCGGTGCCGGGGAGCTGTTTTTT CASNPRGGAGELFF